These T cell receptor beta chains were read from a single sample in a study of technical replicates of blood from a handful of donors. The data were produced by immunoSEQ multiplex PCR, yet TCRdb's version contains in-frame clones alone and is incomplete. This table holds about 8,000 clones, 90% found once. The sequencing input was PBMCs. The receptor source for this set is a human donor in good health. Each CDR3 is given with its conserved first and last residue. A D gene is named only where the DNA matches it firmly. Some rows have no size entry. The others give once, few or many, or a class for an expanded clone.

J gene,D gene,clone size,V gene,CDR3 protein,CDR3 DNA
TRBJ2-6,NA,NA,TRBV29-1,CSVYAGAGANVLTF,TGCAGCGTTTACGCAGGCGCTGGGGCCAACGTCCTGACTTTC
TRBJ1-4,NA,NA,TRBV30,CAWSANREKLFF,TGTGCCTGGAGTGCTAACAGAGAAAAACTGTTTTTT
TRBJ2-7,TRBD2,NA,TRBV13,CASSNGLAGGFSEQYF,TGTGCCAGCAGCAACGGACTAGCGGGAGGGTTTTCCGAGCAGTACTTC
TRBJ2-3,TRBD2,NA,TRBV7-9,CASSLSGRGADTQYF,TGTGCCAGCAGCTTAAGCGGGAGAGGGGCAGATACGCAGTATTTT
TRBJ1-1,NA,NA,TRBV10-3,CAISPGSMNTEAFF,TGTGCCATCAGTCCCGGGTCAATGAACACTGAAGCTTTCTTT
TRBJ1-2,NA,NA,TRBV30,CAWSWGRVAGYTF,TGTGCCTGGAGTTGGGGGAGGGTTGCTGGCTACACCTTC
TRBJ2-5,TRBD2,NA,TRBV2,CVAAGGRETQYF,TGTGTTGCGGCGGGGGGGCGGGAGACCCAGTACTTC
TRBJ2-7,NA,NA,TRBV9,CASSASGGPSDEQYF,TGTGCCAGCAGCGCCTCGGGCGGGCCAAGCGACGAGCAGTACTTC
TRBJ1-1,NA,NA,TRBV28,CASSLLLRGRTEAFF,TGTGCCAGCAGTTTGCTCTTAAGAGGAAGGACTGAAGCTTTCTTT
TRBJ1-5,NA,once,TRBV30,CAWSVMTEDQPQHF,TGTGCCTGGAGTGTTATGACAGAAGATCAGCCCCAGCATTTT
TRBJ2-3,NA,NA,TRBV4-1,CASSQVEGMGTDTQYF,TGCGCCAGCAGCCAAGTTGAGGGAATGGGCACAGATACGCAGTATTTT
TRBJ1-5,NA,NA,TRBV7-9,CASSLGGYQPQHF,TGTGCCAGCAGCTTAGGAGGTTATCAGCCCCAGCATTTT
TRBJ2-5,TRBD2,NA,TRBV7-9,CASSLGLAGGNHQETQYF,TGTGCCAGCAGCTTGGGACTAGCGGGAGGAAACCACCAAGAGACCCAGTACTTC
TRBJ2-5,TRBD2,NA,TRBV29-1,CSVEVLAGGGSSQYF,TGCAGCGTTGAGGTGTTAGCGGGGGGAGGATCGTCCCAGTACTTC
TRBJ1-2,NA,NA,TRBV6-5,CASSYLGGPDYGYTF,TGTGCCAGCAGTTACCTGGGGGGTCCTGACTATGGCTACACCTTC
TRBJ2-7,TRBD1,NA,TRBV2,CARHTGQIIGHF,TGTGCCAGACACACGGGACAGATCATAGGGCACTTC
TRBJ2-2,NA,medium-sized,TRBV18,CASSPPRDTGELFF,TGTGCCAGCTCACCTCCCCGAGACACCGGGGAGCTGTTTTTT
TRBJ2-1,NA,NA,TRBV14,CASSQDFNRAQQFF,TGTGCCAGCAGCCAAGATTTTAACAGGGCGCAGCAGTTCTTC
TRBJ2-2,TRBD2,NA,TRBV7-2,CASSSGLAGVGTGELFF,TGTGCCAGCAGCTCGGGACTAGCGGGAGTAGGCACCGGGGAGCTGTTTTTT
TRBJ2-1,TRBD2,NA,TRBV6-1,CASRELAGDEQFF,TGTGCCAGCAGGGAACTAGCGGGCGATGAGCAGTTCTTC
TRBJ2-5,TRBD2,NA,TRBV27,CASSSWTSGGGETQYF,TGTGCCAGCAGTTCATGGACTAGCGGGGGCGGAGAGACCCAGTACTTC
TRBJ2-7,NA,once,TRBV11-2,CASSPQPGVLDEQYF,TGTGCCAGCAGCCCACAGCCGGGAGTCCTAGACGAGCAGTACTTC
TRBJ2-5,NA,NA,TRBV25-1,CASSEGWSQETQYF,TGTGCCAGCAGTGAAGGCTGGAGCCAAGAGACCCAGTACTTC
TRBJ2-7,NA,once,TRBV4-1,CASSQLVGLSYEQYF,TGCGCCAGCAGCCAGCTAGTCGGCCTATCCTACGAGCAGTACTTC
TRBJ1-4,NA,NA,TRBV30,CAWGHPSPVVLFF,TGTGCCTGGGGACACCCCAGCCCAGTAGTACTGTTTTTT
TRBJ2-3,NA,NA,TRBV5-4,CASSTGSTDTQYF,TGTGCCAGCAGTACAGGATCCACAGATACGCAGTATTTT
TRBJ1-4,TRBD1,NA,TRBV5-4,CASSLSRGANEKLFF,TGTGCCAGCAGCTTGAGCAGGGGGGCTAATGAAAAACTGTTTTTT
TRBJ2-5,NA,NA,TRBV18,CASSSGQNQETQYF,TGTGCCAGCTCATCCGGACAGAACCAAGAGACCCAGTACTTC
TRBJ1-5,NA,NA,TRBV4-1,CASSQARDQPQHF,TGCGCCAGCAGCCAAGCGAGGGATCAGCCCCAGCATTTT
TRBJ2-5,TRBD2,NA,TRBV30,CAWSGDYVQETQYF,TGTGCCTGGAGCGGGGACTACGTACAAGAGACCCAGTACTTC
TRBJ1-2,NA,once,TRBV30,CASRGGGYTF,TGTGCCTCGAGAGGCGGTGGCTACACCTTC
TRBJ2-3,NA,once,TRBV7-2,CASSKGGDTQYF,TGTGCCAGCAGCAAAGGCGGGGATACGCAGTATTTT
TRBJ1-1,NA,NA,TRBV29-1,CSARPGGNTEAFF,TGCAGCGCCCGCCCGGGGGGGAACACTGAAGCTTTCTTT
TRBJ2-3,TRBD2,NA,TRBV5-1,CASSLEVGPREGTQYF,TGCGCCAGCAGCCTGGAGGTGGGGCCGAGGGAGGGTACGCAGTATTTT
TRBJ1-2,TRBD1,NA,TRBV2,CASREGADGYTF,TGTGCCAGCAGGGAGGGGGCTGATGGCTACACCTTC
TRBJ2-7,NA,NA,TRBV2,CATKRDTSYEQYF,TGTGCCACCAAAAGGGACACCTCTTACGAGCAGTACTTC
TRBJ1-1,TRBD1,NA,TRBV6-1,CASSEATGIQAFF,TGTGCCAGCAGTGAAGCGACAGGGATACAAGCTTTCTTT
TRBJ2-3,TRBD1,NA,TRBV25-1,CASSPGQGALDTQYF,TGTGCCAGCAGCCCGGGACAGGGGGCCCTAGATACGCAGTATTTT
TRBJ2-2,NA,NA,TRBV7-9,CAGSQGITGELFF,TGTGCCGGGTCACAGGGTATCACCGGGGAGCTGTTTTTT